This T cell receptor (beta chain) was sequenced during a study of blood T cells in healthy people across ages. Whole-study context: Template switching captured about one barcoded beta molecule per two T cells. Study observations and caveats: Unsorted PBMCs prevented conclusive naive versus antigen-experienced comparison.

A J-beta primer mix and a sample-barcoded 5' primer were used in a second PCR of about 6 to 12 cycles. Each CDR3 protein gets one entry after TCRdb re-called the 5' RACE reads with MiXCR. The sample lists 590,000 or so distinct CDR3 sequences, 25% to 35% occurring once. Turning to this clonotype: The antigen is unknown.

Each individual donor underwent a draw of 8.5 to 10 milliliters of peripheral blood. Per-sample yields of isolated PBMCs were at least 6 million. Per the germline V gene, CDR1 is SGHRS and CDR2 is YFSETQ. V lost 2 bases to trimming and J lost 14 bases, with 18 bases between them. The CDR3 is 13 amino acids. This sequence originates from a woman older than 75 in good health. The chain has TRBV5-1 and TRBJ2-3; perhaps TRBD2 as D (5 bases). Sample: blood. CDR3 in amino acids: CASSFPGISMGYF. The CDR3 DNA sequence: TGCGCCAGCAGCTTTCCCGGGATATCTATGGGGTATTTT.